The 25 T cell receptor beta chains reported below all come from one sample, sequenced in a study of CD8 T cells in Susac syndrome. It was with random hexamers that 0.5 to 1 ug RNA was reverse transcribed. MiXCR was run by TCRdb on the immunoSEQ multiplex PCR reads, yielding one entry per CDR3 protein. The sample holds 100,000 to 110,000 distinct CDR3 sequences; 95% are singletons and the top ten take 0.3%. Sample: CD8+ T cells from PBMCs. Every receptor here comes from a human donor with Susac syndrome.

This chain joins TRBV9 and TRBJ2-3, with D perhaps matching TRBD2 (6 bases). Deletions cut 8 bases from V and 0 bases from J, with 10 bases between. The CDR3 is made up of 13 amino acids. CDR1 is SGDLS, CDR2 YYNGEE, per germline. CDR3 in amino acids: CASRGGSTDTQYF. DNA of the CDR3: TGTGCCAGTAGGGGAGGCAGCACAGATACGCAGTATTTT. The full variable domain, rest sourced from reference TRBV9 and TRBJ2-3, is DSGVTQTPKHLITATGQRVTLRCSPRSGDLSVYWYQQSLDQGLQFLIQYYNGEERAKGNILERFSAQQFPDLHSELNLSSLELGDSALYFCASRGGSTDTQYFGPGTRLTVL.

This clonotype showed up just once. The chain joins TRBV3-1 to TRBJ1-1, with D tentatively TRBD1 (6 bases). The germline V gene has CDR1 LGHDT and CDR2 YNNKEL (reference sequence). The CDR3 extends over 14 amino acids. V was trimmed by 1 base and J by 7 bases, leaving 13 bases between them. CDR3 protein: CASSQVRTEFEAFF. CDR3 DNA: TGTGCCAGCAGCCAAGTTCGGACAGAATTTGAAGCTTTCTTT.

This chain connects TRBV18 to TRBJ2-1; 8 bases map to TRBD2. V was pared by 4 bases and J by 8 bases, with 13 bases of the junction left unmatched. The CDR3 is 16 residues long. Germline V gene data show CDR1 as KGHSH and CDR2 as LQKENI. CDR3 region: CASSQVVSGSSDEQFF. The CDR3 DNA reads TGTGCCAGCTCACAGGTAGTGAGCGGGAGTTCCGATGAGCAGTTCTTC.

The chain links TRBV7-9 to TRBJ2-7; the match to TRBD1 covers 9 bases. J was trimmed by 6 bases and V by 5 bases; bases with no gene match: 8. This CDR3 has 14 residues. The V gene's germline CDR1 is SEHNR and CDR2 FQNEAQ (reference sequence). The CDR3 here is CASSQTQGAGEQYF. The CDR3 bases are TGTGCCAGCAGCCAAACACAGGGGGCCGGCGAGCAGTACTTC.

This chain uses TRBV29-1 with TRBJ2-1; weak D call: TRBD1 (6 bases). This CDR3 region has 16 residues. V shed 6 bases and J shed 0 bases, with 18 bases lying between them. From germline, CDR1 is SQVTM and CDR2 ANQGSEA. In DNA form, the CDR3 reads TGCAGCGTACCAATACAGGGTCCGAACTCCTACAATGAGCAGTTCTTC. This gives the protein CSVPIQGPNSYNEQFF.

This rearrangement joins TRBV25-1 to TRBJ2-5; a weak D match, TRBD1 (6 bases). V was shortened by 3 bases and J by 5 bases, with 13 bases between the two germline ends. Per germline, CDR1 MGHDK and CDR2 SYGVNS. The CDR3 loop spans 14 amino acids. CDR3 bases: TGTGCCAGCAGTGATGTACAGGGCGAGGAGACCCAGTACTTC. It specifies CASSDVQGEETQYF. The full variable domain, completed using reference TRBV25-1 and TRBJ2-5, is EADIYQTPRYLVIGTGKKITLECSQTMGHDKMYWYQQDPGMELHLIHYSYGVNSTEKGDLSSESTVSRIRTEHFPLTLESARPSHTSQYLCASSDVQGEETQYFGPGTRLLVL.

The rearrangement joins TRBV7-9 to TRBJ2-3, with D tentatively TRBD1 or TRBD2 (5 bases each). The CDR3 is 13 amino acids. Germline values: CDR1 SEHNR, CDR2 FQNEAQ (reference sequence). V was cut by 1 base and J by 6 bases, with 8 bases left in between. The CDR3 here is CASSLGGADTQYF. DNA for the CDR3: TGTGCCAGCAGCTTAGGAGGGGCTGATACGCAGTATTTT.

This chain links TRBV5-4 with TRBJ2-3, with 8 bases lining up with TRBD1. Germline trimming cut 4 bases from V and 4 bases from J; bases unmatched to any gene: 8. The CDR3 is made up of 15 amino acids. From germline, CDR1 is SGHNT and CDR2 YYREEE (reference sequence). The CDR3 spells CASSVMDRDADTQYF. As DNA, the CDR3 is TGTGCCAGCAGCGTCATGGACAGGGACGCAGATACGCAGTATTTT. The full variable domain, its missing parts supplied by reference TRBV5-4 and TRBJ2-3, is ETGVTQSPTHLIKTRGQQVTLRCSSQSGHNTVSWYQQALGQGPQFIFQYYREEENGRGNFPPRFSGLQFPNYSSELNVNALELDDSALYLCASSVMDRDADTQYFGPGTRLTVL.

V and J are TRBV29-1 and TRBJ1-1; no clear D gene. This CDR3 spans 13 amino acids. The germline gives CDR1 SQVTM, CDR2 ANQGSEA. Trimming removed 6 bases from V and 0 bases from J, with 11 bases in between. As DNA, the CDR3 is TGCAGCGTCCGGACTGGCATGAACACTGAAGCTTTCTTT. Its protein product is CSVRTGMNTEAFF.

The genes are TRBV2 and TRBJ2-3; maybe TRBD2 (6 bases). Germline lookup yields CDR1 SNHLY and CDR2 FYNNEI. Trimming removed 8 bases from V and 0 bases from J, with 15 bases in between. There are 15 residues in the CDR3. The CDR3 loop is CASLGLSPSTDTQYF. The CDR3 DNA sequence: TGTGCCAGCCTCGGACTATCCCCTAGCACAGATACGCAGTATTTT.

This rearrangement joins TRBV6-5 to TRBJ1-3, with unresolved D. This CDR3 spans 11 amino acids. The V gene's germline CDR1 is MNHEY and CDR2 SVGAGI. V gave up 8 bases and J gave up 4 bases, with 6 bases separating them. CDR3 region: CASSRGNTIYF. The CDR3 DNA sequence: TGTGCCAGCTCGAGGGGAAACACCATATATTTT.

The rearrangement uses TRBV28 and TRBJ2-6; 7 positions agree with TRBD1. Trimming removed 6 bases from V and 2 bases from J; junction bases left unmatched: 4. CDR3 length: 15 residues. Germline V lookup: CDR1 MDHEN, CDR2 SYDVKM. For the CDR3, the DNA is TGTGCCAGCAGCTTAGGGGGCGCTGGGGCCAACGTCCTGACTTTC. It yields the protein CASSLGGAGANVLTF.

CDR3 nucleotides: TGTGCCTCCGGGACGTCATTTTATGGCTACACCTTC. The encoded protein is CASGTSFYGYTF. J is TRBJ1-2 and V is TRBV19; tentative D call: TRBD1 (5 bases). Looked up from germline, CDR1 is LNHDA and CDR2 is SQIVND (reference sequence). With 11 bases removed from V and 5 bases from J, the gap between germline ends came to 15 bases. This CDR3 has 12 amino acids.

J is TRBJ2-5 and V is TRBV25-1; 14 bases line up with TRBD2. The V segment lost 1 base and the J segment 4 bases; nucleotides outside the gene matches: 8. From germline, CDR1 is MGHDK and CDR2 SYGVNS. The CDR3 length is 18 residues. CDR3 bases: TGTGCCAGCAGTGAATTGACAGGGGGGACTAGCGGGAGAGAGACCCAGTACTTC. Translation gives CASSELTGGTSGRETQYF.

CDR3 DNA: TGTGCCAGCAGCTTAGGGGGGACTAATGGCTACACCTTC. Protein: CASSLGGTNGYTF. The chain carries TRBV7-9 and TRBJ1-2; D possibly corresponds to TRBD1 (5 bases). Per germline, CDR1 SEHNR and CDR2 FQNEAQ (reference sequence). V shed 1 base and J shed 6 bases, with 9 bases lying between them. The CDR3 consists of 13 residues.

This clonotype was seen a single time. The chain has TRBV18 and TRBJ2-3, with D possibly matching TRBD1 (5 bases). Germline CDR1 KGHSH, CDR2 LQKENI. Trimming took off 6 bases at V and 4 bases at J, with 20 bases between the two ends. This CDR3 has 16 amino acids. CDR3 amino acids: CASSPRGRGVADTQYF. The CDR3 DNA reads TGTGCCAGCTCGCCTAGAGGAAGGGGTGTCGCAGATACGCAGTATTTT.

This clonotype was seen a handful of times. The V gene is TRBV7-9, the J gene TRBJ2-7, with 7 bases fitting TRBD1. J was trimmed by 5 bases and V by 3 bases; bases with no gene match: 1. The CDR3 is made up of 12 amino acids. In germline, CDR1 is SEHNR, CDR2 FQNEAQ (reference sequence). CDR3 amino acids: CASSFGQDEQYF. CDR3 DNA: TGTGCCAGCAGCTTCGGACAGGACGAGCAGTACTTC. Filled out from reference TRBV7-9 and TRBJ2-7, the complete variable domain reads DTGVSQNPRHKITKRGQNVTFRCDPISEHNRLYWYRQTLGQGPEFLTYFQNEAQLEKSRLLSDRFSAERPKGSFSTLEIQRTEQGDSAMYLCASSFGQDEQYFGPGTRLTVT.

The chain uses TRBV4-1 and TRBJ2-7, with 7 nucleotides matching TRBD2. Per the germline V gene, CDR1 is MGHRA and CDR2 is YSYEKL. Trimming cost V 0 bases and J 4 bases; bases outside gene matches: 9. The CDR3 runs to 16 residues. CDR3 nucleotides: TGCGCCAGCAGCCAAGAAGGTCCAGCGGGAAGGTACGAGCAGTACTTC. Translation gives CASSQEGPAGRYEQYF.

The chain couples TRBV15 to TRBJ2-3, with a tentative D call TRBD2 (6 bases). The V end lost 5 bases, the J end lost 2 bases, and 14 bases lay between the germline ends. The germline gives CDR1 LNHNV, CDR2 YYDKDF (reference sequence). This CDR3 comprises 15 residues. CDR3 sequence reads: CATSPLAEPTDTQYF. CDR3 nucleotides: TGTGCCACCAGCCCGTTAGCGGAACCCACAGATACGCAGTATTTT.

The gene calls are TRBV19 and TRBJ1-5; D is uncertain. V was trimmed by 7 bases and J by 1 base, leaving 14 bases between them. Germline CDR1 reads LNHDA; CDR2 reads SQIVND (reference sequence). This CDR3 is built from 15 residues. The DNA for the CDR3 is TGTGCCAGTAATCAGCTGGGGAGAAGCAATCAGCCCCAGCATTTT. Translated, it gives CASNQLGRSNQPQHF.

The chain employs TRBV10-3 and TRBJ1-1, with D maybe TRBD1 (6 bases). This CDR3 comprises 12 residues. Trimming removed 7 bases at V and 7 bases at J, with 13 bases between. CDR1 ENHRY and CDR2 SYGVKD come from the germline V gene. CDR3 in amino acids: CAIIDDRNEAFF. The CDR3 bases are TGTGCCATCATTGACGACAGGAATGAAGCTTTCTTT.

The genes are TRBV28 and TRBJ1-2, with 9 bases aligning to TRBD1. V lost 7 bases and J lost 8; bases outside the gene matches: 8. The length of the CDR3 is 13 residues. Germline V gene data show CDR1 as MDHEN and CDR2 as SYDVKM. The CDR3 reads CASISQGAGGYTF. CDR3 DNA sequence: TGTGCCAGCATATCACAGGGGGCTGGAGGCTACACCTTC.

The chain links TRBV12-3 or TRBV12-4 to TRBJ2-5, with D uncertain. V was clipped by 0 bases and J by 0 bases, with 5 bases between them. The CDR3 is made up of 14 amino acids. In nucleotides, the CDR3 is TGTGCCAGCAGTTTAGCGGAGCACCAAGAGACCCAGTACTTC. Its translation: CASSLAEHQETQYF.

The CDR3: CASRGQPNEKLFF. The CDR3 coding sequence is TGCGCCAGCCGTGGGCAGCCTAATGAAAAACTGTTTTTT. The chain is built from TRBV23-1 and TRBJ1-4; D is unclear. TRBV23-1 is an open reading frame whose function is uncertain. The CDR3 is 13 amino acids. Trimming cost V 8 bases and J 3 bases, with 10 bases left between them.

The gene calls are TRBV11-2 and TRBJ2-2, with a tentative D call TRBD2 (6 bases). The CDR3 runs 19 residues. V lost 5 bases to trimming and J lost 7 bases, with 29 bases between them. Germline CDR1 reads SGHAT; CDR2 reads FQNNGV. The CDR3 DNA reads TGTGCCAGCAGCCATAATCAACCAACCCTTGCGGGGTTGGTCGGGGAGCTGTTTTTT. Protein sequence: CASSHNQPTLAGLVGELFF.